This T cell receptor (beta chain) was identified in a study of CD8+CD57+ T cells in acquired aplastic anemia (dated by TCRdb to between 2017 and 2018). About the full investigation: On average, sorted CD4+ and CD8+ cells yielded approximately 3 ug of extracted DNA, with a range of about 0.18 to 27.4 ug. A CD8+CD57+ expansion meant a frequency higher than the mean frequency seen in healthy subjects.

Expansion of CD8+CD57+ cells had been shown by flow cytometry in the patients chosen for sequencing. All patients had severe acquired aplastic anemia diagnosed by International Study of Aplastic Anemia and Agranulocytosis and Camitta criteria. No therapy had been received by the patients at the time of blood sampling. TCR repertoires of sorted CD4+ and CD8+ blood T cells from severe aplastic anemia patients and healthy subjects were deep-sequenced in the study. Patients were enrolled under clinicaltrials.gov protocols 00001620, 01623167, 00001397, 00071045, 00081523 and 00961064 in the USA. Ficoll-Paque density gradient centrifugation was used to isolate peripheral blood mononuclear cells. Before DNA extraction, CD4+ and CD8+ T cells were sorted by FACS or by magnetic beads. Here is what the overall study found, with its caveats: CD8+ Simpson's diversity did not differ significantly between patients and healthy controls (P=0.060). Although 25 to 30 CD8+ CDR3 sequences were shared by patients and controls, these sequences appeared highly expressed in patients and within the immunodominant clones of patients.

Genomic DNA served as template for TCR beta VDJ combination and CDR3 sequence profiling. An Illumina HiSeq 2000 was used for TCR repertoire sequencing. As for the authors' bioinformatics: Repertoire assessment relied on Simpson's diversity index, CDR3 size and DJ length profiles, and TRBV/TRBJ rearrangement plots. The most abundant DNA sequence in the deep sequencing data was defined as the immunodominant clone. CDR3 amino acid sequences were checked for sharing between subjects and were compared against published repertoires and the VDJdb database. Through fastp at Q25 and MiXCR, TCRdb rebuilt clones from the public reads, retaining in-frame beta chains. CDR3 protein duplicates are merged, each entry listing the most common genes and DNA. For this entry, the V and J calls and clone size follow TCRdb and not the study's own pipeline. In this sample the table shows around 200,000 distinct CDR3 sequences, around 63% of which occur a single time. The ten largest clonotypes hold more than 40% of the sample.

This clonotype is a singleton in its sample. Its antigen remains unidentified. Base quality data are lacking; no much larger clone is found one base away. A read on its own is weak evidence. V is pared back by 4 bases and J by 4 bases, with 7 bases lying between the germline termini. The germline V gene sets CDR1 to SQVTM and CDR2 to ANQGSEA. The CDR3 sequence holds 11 residues, the cysteine and phenylalanine included. The only DNA kept is the CDR3, 33 bases in frame from the first base. This clonotype was sampled from a human donor with aplastic anemia. Recombination linked TRBV29-1 to TRBJ1-1, with the identity of the D gene unclear. Input material: sorted CD4+, CD8+, or CD8+CD57+ T cells (not recorded which) from PBMCs. CDR3 protein: CSVVIGTEAFF. The sequenced DNA is TGCAGCGTTGTGATAGGCACTGAAGCTTTCTTT.